The present entry profiles one T cell receptor (beta chain) with its context. Terminally differentiated effector memory CD45RA+ cells were excluded from the naive CD8 cells, which were CD45RO-negative and positively selected for CCR7. The data were taken from a study of shared clonotypes between healthy human individuals. The assay was immunoSEQ multiplex PCR, and TCRdb's table has in-frame clones only and misses some. The sample includes about 2.1 million clones, 90% to 95% of them seen just once. This CDR3 region has 20 residues. CDR1 SSHAT and CDR2 FNYEAQ come from the germline V gene (reference sequence). The V and J ends lost 0 bases and 0 bases, in that order; junction bases with no gene match: 13.

The sample comprised naive CD8+ T cells from PBMCs. This clonotype was obtained from a man younger than 35 in good health. Some clones in this sample may be carry-over from other donors' samples. V is TRBV7-7 and J is TRBJ2-1, with 8 positions matching TRBD2. As DNA, the CDR3 is TGTGCCAGCAGCTTAGCCCCCCCCCAGCGGGAGATGAGCTCCTACAATGAGCAGTTCTTC. Its translation: CASSLAPPQREMSSYNEQFF.